This entry describes one TCR beta chain. This sample includes further DNA sequences coding for the same CDR3. Germline CDR1 and CDR2: SQVTM and ANQGSEA. V was shortened by 5 bases and J by 2 bases, with 9 bases between the two germline ends. The CDR3 is made up of 12 amino acids. This sample was included in a study of identifying expanded T cells in peripheral blood. Healthy donors had no documented immune events, such as infections, while sampled. Measured with immunoSEQ multiplex PCR; TCRdb has only the in-frame clones, and not every one. The sample lists some 78,000 clones; roughly 81% were seen once.

The clonotype was recovered from a person between 18 and 75 years old in good health. The V call is TRBV29-1, the J call TRBJ1-2, with TRBD1 as a possible D gene (5 bases). Sequenced material: blood. CDR3 loop: CSVSGGNYGYTF. The CDR3 coding sequence is TGCAGCGTTTCGGGGGGGAACTATGGCTACACCTTC. Filled out from reference TRBV29-1 and TRBJ1-2, the complete variable domain reads SAVISQKPSRDICQRGTSLTIQCQVDSQVTMMFWYRQQPGQSLTLIATANQGSEATYESGFVIDKFPISRPNLTFSTLTVSNMSPEDSSIYLCSVSGGNYGYTFGSGTRLTVV.